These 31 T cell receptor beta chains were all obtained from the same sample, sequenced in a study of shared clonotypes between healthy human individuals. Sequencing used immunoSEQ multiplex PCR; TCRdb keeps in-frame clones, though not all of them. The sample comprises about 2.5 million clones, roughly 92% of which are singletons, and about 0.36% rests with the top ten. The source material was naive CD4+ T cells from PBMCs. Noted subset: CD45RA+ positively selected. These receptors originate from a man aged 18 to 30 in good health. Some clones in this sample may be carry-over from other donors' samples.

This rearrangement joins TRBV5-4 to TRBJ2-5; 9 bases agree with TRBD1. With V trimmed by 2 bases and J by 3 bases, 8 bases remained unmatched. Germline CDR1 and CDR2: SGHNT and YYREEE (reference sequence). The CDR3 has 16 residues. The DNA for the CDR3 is TGTGCCAGCAGCTTTTTACAGGGGGCTACAAAAGAGACCCAGTACTTC. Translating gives CASSFLQGATKETQYF.

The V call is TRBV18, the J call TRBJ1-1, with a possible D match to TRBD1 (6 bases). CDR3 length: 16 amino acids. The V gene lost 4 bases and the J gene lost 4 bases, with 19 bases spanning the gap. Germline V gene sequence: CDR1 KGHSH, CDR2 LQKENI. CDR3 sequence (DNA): TGTGCCAGCTCACTACAGGGCAAAGCGAGGTCCACTGAAGCTTTCTTT. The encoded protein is CASSLQGKARSTEAFF.

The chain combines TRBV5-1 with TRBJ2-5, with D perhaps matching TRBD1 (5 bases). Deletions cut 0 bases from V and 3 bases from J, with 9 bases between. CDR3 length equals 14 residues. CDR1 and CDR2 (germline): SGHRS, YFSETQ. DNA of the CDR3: TGCGCCAGCAGCTTGGGGCGACAGAAAGAGACCCAGTACTTC. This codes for CASSLGRQKETQYF.

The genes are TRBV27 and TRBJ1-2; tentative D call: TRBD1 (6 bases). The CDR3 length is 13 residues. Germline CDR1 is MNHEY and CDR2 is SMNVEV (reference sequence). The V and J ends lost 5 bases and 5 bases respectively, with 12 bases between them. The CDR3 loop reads CASSQGWGYGYTF. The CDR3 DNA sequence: TGTGCCAGCAGTCAGGGGTGGGGGTATGGCTACACCTTC.

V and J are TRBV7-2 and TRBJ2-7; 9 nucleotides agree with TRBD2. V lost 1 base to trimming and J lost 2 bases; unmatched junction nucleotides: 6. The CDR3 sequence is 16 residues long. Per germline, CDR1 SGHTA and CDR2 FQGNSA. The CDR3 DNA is TGTGCCAGCAGCTTAGTTGTGACTAGCGGCCCCTACGAGCAGTACTTC. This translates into CASSLVVTSGPYEQYF.

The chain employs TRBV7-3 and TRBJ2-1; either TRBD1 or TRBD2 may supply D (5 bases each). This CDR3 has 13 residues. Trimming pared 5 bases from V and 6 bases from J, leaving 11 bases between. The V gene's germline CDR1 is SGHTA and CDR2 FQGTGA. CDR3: CASSLLGVNEQFF. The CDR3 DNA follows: TGTGCCAGCAGCCTACTAGGGGTCAATGAGCAGTTCTTC.

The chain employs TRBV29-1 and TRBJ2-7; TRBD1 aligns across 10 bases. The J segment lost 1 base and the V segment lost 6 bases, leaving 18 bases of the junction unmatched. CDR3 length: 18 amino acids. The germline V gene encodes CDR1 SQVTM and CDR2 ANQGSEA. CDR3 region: CSVNAGAIWTGGSYEQYF. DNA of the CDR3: TGCAGCGTCAACGCGGGGGCGATTTGGACAGGGGGGTCCTACGAGCAGTACTTC.

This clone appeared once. The CDR3 spells CASPAAVNTEAFF. The CDR3 bases are TGTGCCAGCCCGGCGGCCGTGAACACTGAAGCTTTCTTT. The chain is built from TRBV27 and TRBJ1-1; D is undetermined. The CDR3 runs to 13 residues. Germline V gene sequence: CDR1 MNHEY, CDR2 SMNVEV (reference sequence). V was shortened by 8 bases and J by 0 bases, with 10 bases between the two germline ends.

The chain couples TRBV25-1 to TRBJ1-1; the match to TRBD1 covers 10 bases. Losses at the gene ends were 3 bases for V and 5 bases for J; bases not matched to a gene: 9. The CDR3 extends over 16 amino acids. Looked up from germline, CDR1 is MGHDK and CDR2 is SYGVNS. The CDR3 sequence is CASSDQGQGGMTEAFF. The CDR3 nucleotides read TGTGCCAGCAGTGACCAAGGACAGGGGGGAATGACTGAAGCTTTCTTT. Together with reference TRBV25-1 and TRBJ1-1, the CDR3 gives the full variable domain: EADIYQTPRYLVIGTGKKITLECSQTMGHDKMYWYQQDPGMELHLIHYSYGVNSTEKGDLSSESTVSRIRTEHFPLTLESARPSHTSQYLCASSDQGQGGMTEAFFGQGTRLTVV.

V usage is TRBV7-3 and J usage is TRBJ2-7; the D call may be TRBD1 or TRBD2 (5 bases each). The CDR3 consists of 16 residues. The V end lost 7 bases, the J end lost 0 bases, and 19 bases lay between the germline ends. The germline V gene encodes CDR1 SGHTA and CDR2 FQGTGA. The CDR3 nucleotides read TGTGCCAGCACCCGATTGGCCGGGGCGAGCTCCTACGAGCAGTACTTC. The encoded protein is CASTRLAGASSYEQYF. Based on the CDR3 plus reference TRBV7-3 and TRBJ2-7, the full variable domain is GAGVSQTPSNKVTEKGKYVELRCDPISGHTALYWYRQSLGQGPEFLIYFQGTGAADDSGLPNDRFFAVRPEGSVSTLKIQRTERGDSAVYLCASTRLAGASSYEQYFGPGTRLTVT.

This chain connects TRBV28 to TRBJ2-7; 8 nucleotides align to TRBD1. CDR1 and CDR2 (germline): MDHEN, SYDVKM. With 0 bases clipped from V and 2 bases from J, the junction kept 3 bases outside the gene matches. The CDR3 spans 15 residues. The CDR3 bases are TGTGCCAGCAGTTTATGGGCAGGGGGCACCTACGAGCAGTACTTC. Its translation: CASSLWAGGTYEQYF.

Here the CDR3 reads CASRLGQGVNQPQHF. The CDR3 DNA is TGTGCCAGTAGACTCGGCCAGGGCGTCAATCAGCCCCAGCATTTT. The rearrangement joins TRBV19 to TRBJ1-5, with D possibly matching TRBD1 (5 bases). Between the trimmed V and J ends, which lost 6 bases and 3 bases, there was a span of 15 bases. CDR3 length equals 15 residues. Germline CDR1 is LNHDA and CDR2 is SQIVND (reference sequence).

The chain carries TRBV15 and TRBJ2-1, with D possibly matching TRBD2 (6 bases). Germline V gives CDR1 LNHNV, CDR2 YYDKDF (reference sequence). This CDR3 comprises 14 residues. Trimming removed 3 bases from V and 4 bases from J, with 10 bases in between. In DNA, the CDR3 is TGTGCCACCAGCAGGCTAGCGTCTTACAATGAGCAGTTCTTC. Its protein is CATSRLASYNEQFF.

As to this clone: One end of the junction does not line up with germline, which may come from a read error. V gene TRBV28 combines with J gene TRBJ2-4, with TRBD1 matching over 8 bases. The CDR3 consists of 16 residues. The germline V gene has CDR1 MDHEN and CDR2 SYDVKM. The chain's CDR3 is CASSLWRQGATNIQYF. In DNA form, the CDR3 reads TGTGCCAGCAGTTTATGGCGGCAGGGGGCCACAAACATTCAGTACTTC.

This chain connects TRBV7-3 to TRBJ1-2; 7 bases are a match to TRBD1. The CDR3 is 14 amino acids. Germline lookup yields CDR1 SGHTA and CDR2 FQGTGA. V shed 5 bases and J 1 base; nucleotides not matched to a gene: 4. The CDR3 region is CASSKDRSNYGYTF. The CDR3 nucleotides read TGTGCCAGCAGCAAGGACAGGAGTAACTATGGCTACACCTTC.

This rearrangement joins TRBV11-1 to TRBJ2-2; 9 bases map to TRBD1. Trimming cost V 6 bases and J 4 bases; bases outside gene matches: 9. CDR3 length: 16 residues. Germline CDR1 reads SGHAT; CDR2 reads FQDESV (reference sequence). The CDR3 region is CASSQQGAQSTGELFF. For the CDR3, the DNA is TGTGCCAGCAGTCAACAGGGGGCGCAGAGCACCGGGGAGCTGTTTTTT.

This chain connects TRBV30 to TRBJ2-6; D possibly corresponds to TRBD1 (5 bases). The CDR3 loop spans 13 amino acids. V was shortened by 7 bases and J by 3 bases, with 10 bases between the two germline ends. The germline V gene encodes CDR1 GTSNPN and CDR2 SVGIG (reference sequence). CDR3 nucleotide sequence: TGTGCCTCCAGGGTATTTGGGGCCAACGTCCTGACTTTC. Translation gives CASRVFGANVLTF.

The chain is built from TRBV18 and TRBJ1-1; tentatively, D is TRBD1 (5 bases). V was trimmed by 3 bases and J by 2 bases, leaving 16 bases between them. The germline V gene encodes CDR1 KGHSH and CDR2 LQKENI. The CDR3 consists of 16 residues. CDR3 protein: CASSPRSGGFNTEAFF. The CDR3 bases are TGTGCCAGCTCACCGAGATCGGGGGGATTTAACACTGAAGCTTTCTTT. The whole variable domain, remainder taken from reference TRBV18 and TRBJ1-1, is NAGVMQNPRHLVRRRGQEARLRCSPMKGHSHVYWYRQLPEEGLKFMVYLQKENIIDESGMPKERFSAEFPKEGPSILRIQQVVRGDSAAYFCASSPRSGGFNTEAFFGQGTRLTVV.

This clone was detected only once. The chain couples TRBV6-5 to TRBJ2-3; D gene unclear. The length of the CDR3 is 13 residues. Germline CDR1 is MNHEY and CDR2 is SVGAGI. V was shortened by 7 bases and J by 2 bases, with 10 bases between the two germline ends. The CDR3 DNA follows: TGTGCCAGCATAGGCAAGAACACAGATACGCAGTATTTT. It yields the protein CASIGKNTDTQYF.

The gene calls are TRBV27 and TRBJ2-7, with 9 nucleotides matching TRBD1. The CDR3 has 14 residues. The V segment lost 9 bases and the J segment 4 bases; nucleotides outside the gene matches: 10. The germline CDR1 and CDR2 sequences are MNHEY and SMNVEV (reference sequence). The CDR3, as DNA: TGTGCCAGAAGGACCGGGACAGGGAAATACGAGCAGTACTTC. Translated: CARRTGTGKYEQYF.

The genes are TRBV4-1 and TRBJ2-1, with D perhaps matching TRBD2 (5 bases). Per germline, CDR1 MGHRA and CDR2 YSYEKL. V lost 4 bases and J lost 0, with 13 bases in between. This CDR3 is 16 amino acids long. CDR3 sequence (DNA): TGCGCCAGCAGCCCCTCACTAGGGAGCTCCTACAATGAGCAGTTCTTC. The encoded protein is CASSPSLGSSYNEQFF.

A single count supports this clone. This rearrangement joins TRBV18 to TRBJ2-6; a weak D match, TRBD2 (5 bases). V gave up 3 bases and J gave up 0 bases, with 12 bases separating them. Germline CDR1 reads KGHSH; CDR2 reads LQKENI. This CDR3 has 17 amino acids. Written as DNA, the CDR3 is TGTGCCAGCTCACCGGAGAACGGGATCTCTGGGGCCAACGTCCTGACTTTC. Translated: CASSPENGISGANVLTF.

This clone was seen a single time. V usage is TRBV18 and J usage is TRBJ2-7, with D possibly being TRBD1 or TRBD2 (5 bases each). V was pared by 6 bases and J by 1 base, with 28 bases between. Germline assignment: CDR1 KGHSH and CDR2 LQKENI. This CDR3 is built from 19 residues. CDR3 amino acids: CASSLTWLIQEDVSYEQYF. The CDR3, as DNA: TGTGCCAGCTCTCTCACTTGGCTGATACAGGAGGACGTGTCCTACGAGCAGTACTTC.

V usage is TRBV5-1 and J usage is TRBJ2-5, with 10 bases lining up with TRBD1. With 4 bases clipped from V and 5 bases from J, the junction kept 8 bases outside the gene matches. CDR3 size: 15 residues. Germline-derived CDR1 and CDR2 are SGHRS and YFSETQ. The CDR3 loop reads CASSATGGVGETQYF. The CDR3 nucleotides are TGCGCCAGCAGCGCGACAGGGGGCGTCGGGGAGACCCAGTACTTC.

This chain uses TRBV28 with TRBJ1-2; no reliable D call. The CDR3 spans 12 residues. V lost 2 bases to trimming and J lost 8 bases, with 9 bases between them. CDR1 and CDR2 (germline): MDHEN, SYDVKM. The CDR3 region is CASSLLGWGYTF. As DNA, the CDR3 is TGTGCCAGCAGTTTACTGGGTTGGGGCTACACCTTC.

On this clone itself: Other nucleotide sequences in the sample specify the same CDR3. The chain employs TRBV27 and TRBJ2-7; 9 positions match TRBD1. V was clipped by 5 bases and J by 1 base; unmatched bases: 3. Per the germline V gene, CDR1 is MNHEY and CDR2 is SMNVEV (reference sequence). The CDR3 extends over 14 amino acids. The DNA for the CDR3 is TGTGCCAGCAGTAGGGGGACAGGGTCCTACGAGCAGTACTTC. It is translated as CASSRGTGSYEQYF.

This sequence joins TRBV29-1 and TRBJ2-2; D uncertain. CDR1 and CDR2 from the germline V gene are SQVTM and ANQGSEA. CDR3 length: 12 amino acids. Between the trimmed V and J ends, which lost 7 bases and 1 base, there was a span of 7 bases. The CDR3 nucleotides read TGCAGCGGGGCCGGGAACACCGGGGAGCTGTTTTTT. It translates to CSGAGNTGELFF.

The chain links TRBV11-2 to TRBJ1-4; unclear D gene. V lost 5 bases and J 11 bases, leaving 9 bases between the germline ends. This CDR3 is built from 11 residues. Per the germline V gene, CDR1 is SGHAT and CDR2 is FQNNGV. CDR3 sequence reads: CASSLPGKLFF. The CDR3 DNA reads TGTGCCAGCAGCCTCCCGGGGAAACTGTTTTTT.

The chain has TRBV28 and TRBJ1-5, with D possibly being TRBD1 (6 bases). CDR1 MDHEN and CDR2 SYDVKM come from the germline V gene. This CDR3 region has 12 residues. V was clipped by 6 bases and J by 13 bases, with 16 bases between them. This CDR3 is CASRIVRQAQHF. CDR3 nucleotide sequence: TGTGCCAGCAGAATTGTACGACAGGCACAGCATTTT.

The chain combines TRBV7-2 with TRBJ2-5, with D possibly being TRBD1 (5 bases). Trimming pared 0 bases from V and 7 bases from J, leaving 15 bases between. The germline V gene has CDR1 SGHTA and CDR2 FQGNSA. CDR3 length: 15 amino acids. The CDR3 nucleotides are TGTGCCAGCAGCTTAGCGTCTAGGGGCTTCTGGACCCAGTACTTC. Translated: CASSLASRGFWTQYF. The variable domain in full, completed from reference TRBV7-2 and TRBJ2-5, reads GAGVSQSPSNKVTEKGKDVELRCDPISGHTALYWYRQSLGQGLEFLIYFQGNSAPDKSGLPSDRFSAERTGGSVSTLTIQRTQQEDSAVYLCASSLASRGFWTQYFGPGTRLLVL.

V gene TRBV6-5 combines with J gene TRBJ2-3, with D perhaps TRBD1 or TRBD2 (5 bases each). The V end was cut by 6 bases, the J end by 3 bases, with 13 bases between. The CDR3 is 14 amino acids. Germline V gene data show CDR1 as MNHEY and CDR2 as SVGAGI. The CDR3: CASSPEGRTDTQYF. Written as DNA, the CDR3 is TGTGCCAGCAGCCCCGAGGGGAGAACAGATACGCAGTATTTT.